What follows is one T cell receptor (beta chain) and its context. The data originate from a study of OX40 agonist ivuxolimab in advanced cancers. Here immunoSEQ multiplex PCR was the method, and the copy in TCRdb shows in-frame clones only, minus some. The sample records roughly 87,000 clones, about 92% being singletons. From germline, CDR1 is SEHNR and CDR2 FQNEAQ (reference sequence). The trim removed 5 bases at V and 6 bases at J, leaving 8 bases unmatched. CDR3 length: 14 amino acids. This TCR was sampled from an adult with an advanced solid tumor such as melanoma, head and neck, liver or kidney cancer. The sequencing here drew on CD4+ or CD8+ T cells sorted from blood, taken in a trial of the OX40 agonist ivuxolimab. The rearrangement joins TRBV7-9 to TRBJ2-3; 7 positions match TRBD2. The CDR3 here is CASSPIGRGDTQYF. The CDR3 DNA is TGTGCCAGCAGCCCAATAGGGCGGGGGGATACGCAGTATTTT.